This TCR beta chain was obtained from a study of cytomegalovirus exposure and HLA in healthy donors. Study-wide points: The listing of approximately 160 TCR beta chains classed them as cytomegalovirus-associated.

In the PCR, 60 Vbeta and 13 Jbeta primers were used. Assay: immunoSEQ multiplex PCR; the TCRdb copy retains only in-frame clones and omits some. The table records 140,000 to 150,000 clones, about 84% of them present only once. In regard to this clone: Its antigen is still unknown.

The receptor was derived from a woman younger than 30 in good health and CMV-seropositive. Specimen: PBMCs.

The CDR3 DNA reads as TGTGCCAGCAGCTTACACGGGAATAATGAAAAACTGTTTTTT. Its translation: CASSLHGNNEKLFF. The chain recombines TRBV7-2 with TRBJ1-4; no reliable D call. The V gene's germline CDR1 is SGHTA and CDR2 FQGNSA. V was pared by 2 bases and J by 4 bases, with 8 bases between. The CDR3 has 14 residues.